The 22 T cell receptor beta chains below come from one sample, sequenced in a study of T cell responses to AZD1222 COVID-19 vaccine. Assay used: immunoSEQ multiplex PCR; TCRdb lists only in-frame clones, some missing. The table has 30,000 to 35,000 clones, approximately 91% seen once. This specimen consisted of peripheral blood, obtained on day 0 of AZD1222 vaccination. The receptors derive from an adult in good health.

The V call is TRBV13, the J call TRBJ1-1; tentatively, D is TRBD1 (6 bases). Trimming pared 3 bases from V and 4 bases from J, leaving 15 bases between. The CDR3 is 15 residues long. Germline V lookup: CDR1 PRHDT, CDR2 FYEKMQ (reference sequence). CDR3 sequence reads: CASSLGQGLATEAFF. The DNA of the CDR3 is TGTGCCAGCAGCTTGGGGCAGGGGTTGGCCACTGAAGCTTTCTTT.

The CDR3 sequence is CASSAGGGEPQHF. DNA for the CDR3: TGTGCCAGCTCAGCTGGGGGCGGGGAGCCCCAGCATTTT. The V gene is TRBV18, the J gene TRBJ1-5; possible D gene TRBD1, 6 bases. Between the trimmed V and J ends, which lost 5 bases and 8 bases, there was a span of 13 bases. The CDR3 runs 13 residues. Per germline, CDR1 KGHSH and CDR2 LQKENI.

The V gene is TRBV5-1, the J gene TRBJ2-1; unclear D gene. The V and J ends lost 0 bases and 9 bases respectively, with 7 bases between them. CDR1 is SGHRS, CDR2 YFSETQ, per germline. This CDR3 contains 12 residues. This CDR3 reads CASSLATGEQFF. Written as DNA, the CDR3 is TGCGCCAGCAGCTTGGCAACGGGTGAGCAGTTCTTC.

The chain uses TRBV7-2 and TRBJ2-6; D is ambiguous. Germline V gives CDR1 SGHTA, CDR2 FQGNSA. Trimming pared 0 bases from V and 1 base from J, leaving 4 bases between. This CDR3 region has 15 residues. CDR3 residues: CASSLAASGANVLTF. In nucleotides, the CDR3 is TGTGCCAGCAGCTTAGCGGCTTCTGGGGCCAACGTCCTGACTTTC.

This clone was observed a few times. This sequence joins TRBV12-3 or TRBV12-4 and TRBJ2-7; tentative D call: TRBD1 (5 bases). The V gene lost 5 bases and the J gene lost 13 bases, with 18 bases spanning the gap. CDR3 length: 12 residues. As DNA, the CDR3 is TGTGCCAGCAGTGCTCAGGGCTGGGGTACTTACTTC. Protein sequence: CASSAQGWGTYF.

The CDR3 here is CSSEAAGGNYGYTF. In DNA form, the CDR3 reads TGCAGCTCCGAAGCCGCAGGGGGAAACTATGGCTACACCTTC. The V gene is TRBV29-1, the J gene TRBJ1-2; 7 positions agree with TRBD1. The V gene end was trimmed by 8 bases and the J gene end by 2 bases; junction bases not matched to a gene: 11. Germline V gene sequence: CDR1 SQVTM, CDR2 ANQGSEA. This CDR3 has 14 residues.

This sequence joins TRBV3-1 (or the pseudogene TRBV3-2) and TRBJ2-3; maybe TRBD2 (5 bases). The V gene's germline CDR1 is LGHDT and CDR2 YNNKEL (reference sequence). This CDR3 has 13 amino acids. The V end lost 8 bases, the J end lost 2 bases, and 11 bases lay between the germline ends. The DNA for the CDR3 is TGTGCCAGCGGTGGACTTGCCACAGATACGCAGTATTTT. It specifies CASGGLATDTQYF.

The genes are TRBV19 and TRBJ1-4; 9 positions match TRBD1. The germline CDR1 and CDR2 sequences are LNHDA and SQIVND (reference sequence). This CDR3 has 15 amino acids. Trimming took 4 bases from V and 8 from J; bases not matched to a gene: 8. The CDR3 sequence is CASSTLGTGKEKLFF. The CDR3 DNA is TGTGCCAGTAGTACCCTCGGGACAGGGAAAGAAAAACTGTTTTTT.

The rearrangement links TRBV4-3 to TRBJ2-5, with D tentatively TRBD1 or TRBD2 (6 bases each). Trimming removed 4 bases at V and 5 bases at J, with 20 bases between. The CDR3 extends over 16 amino acids. The germline CDR1 and CDR2 sequences are LGHNA and YSLEER. The CDR3 protein is CASSLGGSWGAETQYF. Here the CDR3 DNA reads TGCGCCAGCAGCCTCGGGGGATCTTGGGGGGCTGAGACCCAGTACTTC.

The chain is built from TRBV7-2 and TRBJ2-5; a weak D match, TRBD1 (5 bases). Germline CDR1 is SGHTA and CDR2 is FQGNSA. The V gene lost 2 bases and the J gene lost 5 bases, with 15 bases spanning the gap. The CDR3 totals 15 residues. CDR3: CASSLWTPDFETQYF. For the CDR3, the DNA is TGTGCCAGCAGCTTATGGACACCCGATTTCGAGACCCAGTACTTC.

The chain employs TRBV3-1 (or the pseudogene TRBV3-2) and TRBJ2-3; no reliable D call. The CDR3 extends over 14 amino acids. In germline, CDR1 is LGHDT, CDR2 YNNKEL (reference sequence). V dropped 2 bases and J dropped 0 bases, with 6 bases sitting between them. CDR3 loop: CASSQWSSTDTQYF. The DNA for the CDR3 is TGTGCCAGCAGCCAATGGAGTAGCACAGATACGCAGTATTTT.

V gene TRBV5-8 combines with J gene TRBJ1-3, with D uncertain. CDR1 is SGHTS and CDR2 is YDEGEE in the germline V gene. This CDR3 region has 16 residues. V was cut by 2 bases and J by 2 bases, with 14 bases left in between. The CDR3 loop is CASSLESHGTGNTIYF. CDR3 in DNA: TGTGCCAGCAGCTTAGAGAGTCACGGAACTGGAAACACCATATATTTT. The entire variable domain, with the rest obtained from reference TRBV5-8 and TRBJ1-3, is as follows: EAGVTQSPTHLIKTRGQQATLRCSPISGHTSVYWYQQALGLGLQFLLWYDEGEERNRGNFPPRFSGRQFPNYSSELNVNALELEDSALYLCASSLESHGTGNTIYFGEGSWLTVV.

The chain links TRBV3-1 (or the pseudogene TRBV3-2) to TRBJ1-1; D ambiguous. The CDR3 totals 13 residues. CDR1 and CDR2 from the germline V gene are LGHDT and YNNKEL (reference sequence). V was clipped by 1 base and J by 4 bases, with 7 bases between them. In nucleotides, the CDR3 is TGTGCCAGCAGCCAAGCCCTGGTCACTGAAGCTTTCTTT. This gives the protein CASSQALVTEAFF.

Here the CDR3 reads CASSLGDPSGNTIYF. The CDR3 DNA sequence: TGTGCCAGCAGCTTGGGCGACCCATCTGGAAACACCATATATTTT. The chain has TRBV11-3 and TRBJ1-3; D remains unclear. Per germline, CDR1 SGHNT and CDR2 YENEEA. V lost 3 bases and J 1 base, leaving 10 bases between the germline ends. The CDR3 totals 15 residues. The whole variable domain, filled in from reference TRBV11-3 and TRBJ1-3, reads EAGVVQSPRYKIIEKKQPVAFWCNPISGHNTLYWYLQNLGQGPELLIRYENEEAVDDSQLPKDRFSAERLKGVDSTLKIQPAELGDSAVYLCASSLGDPSGNTIYFGEGSWLTVV.

J is TRBJ1-4 and V is TRBV5-1; tentative D call: TRBD1 (5 bases). V lost 3 bases and J 5 bases, leaving 14 bases between the germline ends. CDR1 SGHRS and CDR2 YFSETQ come from the germline V gene. The CDR3 extends over 15 amino acids. The CDR3 DNA sequence: TGCGCCAGCAGCTCCGGCGGGGCTCCGAATGAAAAACTGTTTTTT. Translation: CASSSGGAPNEKLFF.

V usage is TRBV6-6 and J usage is TRBJ2-5, with TRBD1 as a possible D gene (5 bases). This CDR3 is built from 13 residues. Germline V gene data show CDR1 as MNHNY and CDR2 as SVGAGI (reference sequence). V gave up 6 bases and J gave up 5 bases, with 13 bases separating them. The CDR3: CASSPRAGETQYF. In DNA form, the CDR3 reads TGTGCCAGCAGCCCACGCGCAGGGGAGACCCAGTACTTC.

The chain has TRBV7-8 and TRBJ1-1; unclear D gene. The CDR3 covers 13 residues. Trimming removed 1 base from V and 0 bases from J, with 3 bases in between. CDR1 and CDR2 (germline): SGHVS, FQNEAQ. CDR3 in DNA: TGTGCCAGCAGCTTAGGGATGAACACTGAAGCTTTCTTT. Protein product: CASSLGMNTEAFF.

By frequency in the sample, this clone is large. V and J are TRBV9 and TRBJ1-1, with TRBD1 matching 10 bases. Germline lookup yields CDR1 SGDLS and CDR2 YYNGEE. V trimming: 0 bases; J trimming: 6 bases; junction bases outside the gene matches: 8. This CDR3 region has 16 residues. For the CDR3, the DNA is TGTGCCAGCAGCGTAGGGGACAGGGGACGGGACGCTGAAGCTTTCTTT. Translation: CASSVGDRGRDAEAFF.

This clone was seen once. This chain uses TRBV6-5 with TRBJ2-7, with a possible D match to TRBD2 (6 bases). The CDR3 runs 14 residues. Germline V lookup: CDR1 MNHEY, CDR2 SVGAGI. Between the trimmed V and J ends, which lost 10 bases and 3 bases, there was a span of 19 bases. The CDR3 loop is CATGTIGEVYEQYF. The CDR3 DNA follows: TGTGCCACCGGGACCATCGGGGAGGTCTACGAGCAGTACTTC.

CDR3 in DNA: TGTGCCAGCAGTACCCCCAAAGAGAACACTGAAGCTTTCTTT. Its protein is CASSTPKENTEAFF. This chain joins TRBV28 and TRBJ1-1; D is ambiguous. V was pared by 5 bases and J by 1 base, with 11 bases between. The CDR3 length is 14 residues. CDR1 is MDHEN, CDR2 SYDVKM, per germline.

This clone is medium-sized. The CDR3 here is CASSQEGTDRNEKLFF. The DNA of the CDR3 is TGTGCCAGCAGCCAAGAAGGAACAGACCGTAATGAAAAACTGTTTTTT. V and J are TRBV4-2 and TRBJ1-4; D remains unclear. The CDR3 sequence is 16 residues long. V lost 0 bases and J lost 4, with 12 bases in between. Germline assignment: CDR1 LGHNA and CDR2 YNFKEQ.

The chain is built from TRBV5-1 and TRBJ2-7, with D tentatively TRBD1 (5 bases). The CDR3 length is 16 residues. Per the germline V gene, CDR1 is SGHRS and CDR2 is YFSETQ. V dropped 4 bases and J dropped 1 base, with 18 bases sitting between them. CDR3 DNA sequence: TGCGCCAGCAGCGTGGGGCAGGGTGTGGCTTCCTACGAGCAGTACTTC. It is translated as CASSVGQGVASYEQYF.